These T cell receptor beta chains were read from a single sample in a study of cytomegalovirus exposure and HLA in healthy donors. Here immunoSEQ multiplex PCR was the method, and the copy in TCRdb shows in-frame clones only, minus some. Of roughly 100,000 clones listed, around 85% were seen once; the top ten hold 6.9%. The source material was PBMCs. The receptors originated from a man younger than 40 in good health and CMV-seropositive. Both conserved end residues are trimmed from each CDR3.

V: TRBV27; J: TRBJ2-1; length: 14; CDR3: ASSPRGRGIGNEQF
V: TRBV7-2; J: TRBJ1-1; length: 13; CDR3: ASSLAAQMNTEAF
V: TRBV5-6; J: TRBJ1-2; length: 11; CDR3: ASSLIREDGYT
V: TRBV5-1; J: TRBJ1-1; length: 12; CDR3: ASSSTGGNTEAF
V: TRBV5-1; J: TRBJ2-1; length: 13; CDR3: ASSRLAGPYNEQF
V: TRBV7-9; J: TRBJ2-1; length: 16; CDR3: ASSSSGGGSYSYNEQF
V: TRBV7-6; J: TRBJ1-4; length: 13; CDR3: ASSQSTGTNEKLF
V: TRBV6-5; J: TRBJ2-1; length: 10; CDR3: ASRVAGREQF
V: TRBV14; J: TRBJ1-6; length: 13; CDR3: ASSHGARGTSPLH
V: TRBV2; J: TRBJ1-2; length: 11; CDR3: ASSEWGGKGYT
V: TRBV10-1; J: TRBJ2-1; length: 19; CDR3: ASIQPGLAGGKFSPYNEQF
V: TRBV11-2; J: TRBJ1-4; length: 11; CDR3: ASSLDINEKLF
V: TRBV5-1; J: TRBJ2-5; length: 11; CDR3: ASSLQGRETQY
V: TRBV9; J: TRBJ2-5; length: 13; CDR3: ASSVAPGSVETQY
V: TRBV28; J: TRBJ2-6; length: 11; CDR3: ASTAGGANVLT
V: TRBV19; J: TRBJ2-3; length: 12; CDR3: ASSIGSVKDTQY
V: TRBV2; J: TRBJ2-3; length: 12; CDR3: ASSASGGRDTQY
V: TRBV5-1; J: TRBJ2-5; length: 11; CDR3: ASSFGQGETQY
V: TRBV2; J: TRBJ1-4; length: 13; CDR3: ASRPTGGARQKLF
V: TRBV28; J: TRBJ2-1; length: 15; CDR3: ASSPYPSGGTYNEQF
V: TRBV15; J: TRBJ2-5; length: 11; CDR3: ATSRRQAETQY
V: TRBV6-1; J: TRBJ1-1; length: 13; CDR3: ASSVEETGSTEAF
V: TRBV6-1; J: TRBJ2-2; length: 13; CDR3: ASRLGLAGAGELF
V: TRBV11-3; J: TRBJ1-1; length: 12; CDR3: ASSSAGGYTEAF
V: TRBV10-3; J: TRBJ1-2; length: 10; CDR3: AISGYLYGYT
V: TRBV4-3; J: TRBJ2-1; length: 11; CDR3: ASSQRGRNEQF
V: TRBV28; J: TRBJ1-4; length: 13; CDR3: ASSLPTGGYEKLF
V: TRBV6-5; J: TRBJ1-5; length: 11; CDR3: ASSYQGGQPQH
V: TRBV18; J: TRBJ2-7; length: 13; CDR3: ASSPNLAVLSEQY
V: TRBV2; J: TRBJ2-6; length: 11; CDR3: ASQGSGANVLT
V: TRBV19; J: TRBJ1-6; length: 13; CDR3: ASSTGQGLASPLH
V: TRBV10-2; J: TRBJ2-7; length: 14; CDR3: ASSEPRDRGSDEQY
V: TRBV2; J: TRBJ2-2; length: 14; CDR3: ASSAEGGANTGELF
V: TRBV7-6; J: TRBJ2-5; length: 15; CDR3: ASSVSVAGGDQETQY
V: TRBV6-6; J: TRBJ1-2; length: 11; CDR3: ASSLGTAYGYT
V: TRBV7-2; J: TRBJ2-2; length: 15; CDR3: ASSLEAGASLGGELF
V: TRBV19; J: TRBJ1-5; length: 11; CDR3: ATRDSDYQPQH
V: TRBV19; J: TRBJ2-5; length: 14; CDR3: ASSIESGGAWETQY
V: TRBV6-5; J: TRBJ2-2; length: 13; CDR3: ASSPSGANTGELF